The next 14 T cell receptor beta chains were all read from a single sample in a study of shared clonotypes between healthy human individuals. TCRdb's table, derived via immunoSEQ multiplex PCR, lists solely in-frame clones and lacks some. The sample carries 470,000 or so clones, approximately 78% recorded once. Sequenced material: PBMCs. The receptor source for this set is a woman aged 40 to 50 in good health. Some clones in this sample may be carry-over from other donors' samples.

The genes are TRBV30 and TRBJ2-3; 7 bases agree with TRBD2. With V trimmed by 0 bases and J by 0 bases, 6 bases remained unmatched. The CDR3 has 16 amino acids. Germline loops: CDR1 GTSNPN, CDR2 SVGIG (reference sequence). The CDR3 DNA reads TGTGCCTGGAGTGTACGTCTAGCGGAGAGCACAGATACGCAGTATTTT. Its translation: CAWSVRLAESTDTQYF.

V gene TRBV7-8 combines with J gene TRBJ2-1, with D uncertain. CDR3 length: 13 residues. V lost 2 bases and J lost 0, with 2 bases in between. Germline lookup yields CDR1 SGHVS and CDR2 FQNEAQ. The CDR3 sequence: CASSLSSYNEQFF. Here the CDR3 DNA reads TGTGCCAGCAGCTTAAGCTCCTACAATGAGCAGTTCTTC.

V is TRBV19 and J is TRBJ2-3, with 10 bases that match TRBD1. Germline V gene sequence: CDR1 LNHDA, CDR2 SQIVND (reference sequence). J gave up 5 bases and V 3 bases, and 5 bases lay outside the gene matches. The CDR3 contains 15 residues. The CDR3 sequence is CASSIWTGGEDTQYF. In nucleotides, the CDR3 is TGTGCCAGTAGTATCTGGACAGGGGGGGAAGATACGCAGTATTTT. The full variable domain, rest sourced from reference TRBV19 and TRBJ2-3, is DGGITQSPKYLFRKEGQNVTLSCEQNLNHDAMYWYRQDPGQGLRLIYYSQIVNDFQKGDIAEGYSVSREKKESFPLTVTSAQKNPTAFYLCASSIWTGGEDTQYFGPGTRLTVL.

The J gene is TRBJ1-3, the V gene TRBV30; D perhaps matches TRBD1 (5 bases). V lost 2 bases to trimming and J lost 1 base, with 12 bases between them. CDR1 and CDR2 from the germline V gene are GTSNPN and SVGIG (reference sequence). The CDR3 has 15 residues. Written as DNA, the CDR3 is TGTGCCTGGAGTCGGGACGGAGCATCTGGAAACACCATATATTTT. Its translation is CAWSRDGASGNTIYF.

The chain has TRBV6-9 and TRBJ2-2; 7 bases are a match to TRBD2. The J segment lost 1 base and the V segment lost 2 bases, leaving 4 bases of the junction unmatched. Germline V gene lookup returns CDR1 MNHGY and CDR2 SVAAGI. This CDR3 is built from 16 residues. In DNA form, the CDR3 reads TGTGCCAGCAGTTATAGGACTAGAATGAACACCGGGGAGCTGTTTTTT. The encoded protein is CASSYRTRMNTGELFF.

The V gene is TRBV5-4, the J gene TRBJ1-6; D gene uncertain. Deletions cut 0 bases from V and 5 bases from J, with 9 bases between. There are 15 residues in the CDR3. Germline CDR1 is SGHNT and CDR2 is YYREEE (reference sequence). The CDR3 reads CASSLGAAHNSPLHF. DNA for the CDR3: TGTGCCAGCAGCTTGGGGGCCGCTCATAATTCACCCCTCCACTTT. The variable domain in full, with the rest retrieved from reference TRBV5-4 and TRBJ1-6, is ETGVTQSPTHLIKTRGQQVTLRCSSQSGHNTVSWYQQALGQGPQFIFQYYREEENGRGNFPPRFSGLQFPNYSSELNVNALELDDSALYLCASSLGAAHNSPLHFGNGTRLTVT.

The chain recombines TRBV5-4 with TRBJ1-1, with a possible D match to TRBD1 (5 bases). V lost 4 bases, J lost 5 bases, and 12 bases lay in between. CDR1 and CDR2 (germline): SGHNT, YYREEE (reference sequence). The CDR3 totals 13 residues. The CDR3 region is CASSQKGETEAFF. As DNA, the CDR3 is TGTGCCAGCAGCCAAAAAGGGGAGACTGAAGCTTTCTTT.

With regard to this clone: One base away lies a much larger clone, so this may be a sequencing read error. Different DNA sequences within this sample yield the same CDR3. This chain joins TRBV30 and TRBJ1-5; no clear D gene. V was trimmed by 0 bases and J by 3 bases, leaving 9 bases between them. Germline CDR1 is GTSNPN and CDR2 is SVGIG (reference sequence). The CDR3 is 14 residues long. The CDR3 here is CAWSVREFNQPQHF. The CDR3 DNA follows: TGTGCCTGGAGTGTGAGAGAGTTCAATCAGCCCCAGCATTTT.

The gene calls are TRBV6-6 and TRBJ2-2; the D gene is possibly TRBD2 (5 bases). This CDR3 is built from 14 residues. The V and J ends lost 2 bases and 4 bases respectively, with 8 bases between them. Germline V gene lookup returns CDR1 MNHNY and CDR2 SVGAGI (reference sequence). CDR3 sequence: CASSYVRGTGELFF. The CDR3 DNA follows: TGTGCCAGCAGTTACGTCCGGGGCACCGGGGAGCTGTTTTTT.

The chain couples TRBV5-6 to TRBJ1-2; D is ambiguous. Germline values: CDR1 SGHDT, CDR2 YYEEEE. The CDR3 is 14 amino acids. V shed 0 bases and J shed 4 bases, with 10 bases lying between them. The CDR3 DNA is TGTGCCAGCAGCTTGGGACTGCCCGTCTATGGCTACACCTTC. Translation: CASSLGLPVYGYTF.

The rearrangement uses TRBV5-1 and TRBJ2-3; D gene uncertain. Germline assignment: CDR1 SGHRS and CDR2 YFSETQ. The V and J ends lost 1 base and 6 bases respectively, with 12 bases between them. The CDR3 consists of 14 residues. CDR3 amino acids: CASSLWREVDTQYF. The DNA for the CDR3 is TGCGCCAGCAGCTTGTGGAGAGAGGTGGATACGCAGTATTTT.

The chain recombines TRBV4-3 with TRBJ2-1; weak D call: TRBD2 (5 bases). CDR1 and CDR2 from the germline V gene are LGHNA and YSLEER. Trimming cost V 0 bases and J 3 bases, with 6 bases left between them. The CDR3 is made up of 14 amino acids. DNA for the CDR3: TGCGCCAGCAGCCAAGAAGGGAGCTACAATGAGCAGTTCTTC. It specifies CASSQEGSYNEQFF.

This chain links TRBV20-1 with TRBJ2-1; 7 positions agree with TRBD2. The CDR3 has 8 amino acids. Germline CDR1 and CDR2: DFQATT and SNEGSKA (reference sequence). J was trimmed by 14 bases and V by 6 bases; bases with no gene match: 1. The CDR3 coding sequence is TGCAGTGCGGGGGGGGAGTTCTTC. Protein sequence: CSAGGEFF.

V usage is TRBV18 and J usage is TRBJ1-5; D remains ambiguous. This CDR3 contains 17 residues. The V gene's germline CDR1 is KGHSH and CDR2 LQKENI. Trimming took off 1 base at V and 0 bases at J, with 13 bases between the two ends. In DNA, the CDR3 is TGTGCCAGCTCACCACGCCAGGTTAAGAGTAGCAATCAGCCCCAGCATTTT. It is translated as CASSPRQVKSSNQPQHF.